The entry that follows covers one T cell receptor beta chain sequence. The sample comes from a study of OX40 agonist ivuxolimab in advanced cancers. Germline-derived CDR1 and CDR2 are SNHLY and FYNNEI. The CDR3 consists of 14 residues. J lost 2 bases, V lost 6 bases, and 6 bases had no gene match. TCRdb keeps only in-frame clones here, not all; method: immunoSEQ multiplex PCR. Of approximately 82,000 clones listed, 86% are singletons. The rearrangement links TRBV2 to TRBJ2-7, with TRBD1 identical over 8 bases. This TCR came from an adult with an advanced solid tumor such as melanoma, head and neck, liver or kidney cancer. The specimen comprised CD4+ or CD8+ T cells sorted from blood, sampled in a trial of the OX40 agonist ivuxolimab. The CDR3 sequence: CASRLQGDPYEQYF. CDR3 nucleotides: TGTGCCAGCAGGTTACAGGGGGATCCCTACGAGCAGTACTTC. Together with reference TRBV2 and TRBJ2-7, the CDR3 gives the full variable domain: EPEVTQTPSHQVTQMGQEVILRCVPISNHLYFYWYRQILGQKVEFLVSFYNNEISEKSEIFDDQFSVERPDGSNFTLKIRSTKLEDSAMYFCASRLQGDPYEQYFGPGTRLTVT.